Listed below are T cell receptor beta chains from one sample, sequenced in a study of a mutant IDH1 vaccine in newly diagnosed glioma. Sequencing used immunoSEQ multiplex PCR; TCRdb keeps in-frame clones, though not all of them. The sample yields some 60,000 clones, roughly four fifths seen once. Their target antigens are unknown. The specimen was PBMCs, collected from a glioma patient whose treatment included an IDH1 peptide vaccine. These receptors were collected from a man aged 25-40 years with glioma. Both conserved end residues are part of each CDR3. Each record gives: clone size, D gene, J gene, V gene, CDR3 protein, CDR3 DNA. A D gene is named only where the DNA matches it firmly. Clone size appears in some rows only: once, few, many, or a class for an expanded clone.

once | - | TRBJ2-3 | TRBV6-1 | CASSESPGPAIDTQYF | TGTGCCAGCAGTGAATCTCCCGGGCCAGCGATAGATACGCAGTATTTT
- | - | TRBJ2-1 | TRBV5-1 | CASSLSQGAQFF | TGCGCCAGCAGCTTGTCCCAGGGTGCGCAGTTCTTC
- | TRBD1 | TRBJ1-2 | TRBV5-6 | CASSLGAGGYGYTF | TGTGCCAGCAGCTTGGGAGCAGGGGGCTATGGCTACACCTTC
- | TRBD1 | TRBJ2-1 | TRBV11-2 | CASRPIRDRGHNEQFF | TGTGCCAGCAGACCTATCCGGGACAGGGGCCACAATGAGCAGTTCTTC
few | - | TRBJ1-1 | TRBV5-1 | CASSLGTGHYTEAFF | TGCGCCAGCAGCTTGGGGACCGGACATTACACTGAAGCTTTCTTT
- | - | TRBJ2-6 | TRBV14 | CASSQEPRSGANVLTF | TGTGCCAGCAGCCAAGAACCGAGGTCCGGGGCCAACGTCCTGACTTTC
few | - | TRBJ1-5 | TRBV5-6 | CASSLEGIGGQPQHF | TGTGCCAGCAGCTTGGAAGGGATCGGGGGGCAGCCCCAGCATTTT
few | TRBD1 | TRBJ1-1 | TRBV12-5 | CASATVATGNLTEAFF | TGTGCTAGTGCTACTGTGGCGACAGGGAATCTTACTGAAGCTTTCTTT
- | - | TRBJ2-3 | TRBV4-2 | CASSPRTGTDTQYF | TGTGCCAGCAGCCCGAGAACTGGCACAGATACGCAGTATTTT
once | - | TRBJ1-6 | TRBV19 | CASSIQGYSPLHF | TGTGCCAGTAGTATACAGGGGTATTCACCCCTCCACTTT
once | - | TRBJ2-1 | TRBV4-2 | CASSQGLGGPYNEQFF | TGTGCCAGCAGCCAAGGTCTGGGGGGCCCTTACAATGAGCAGTTCTTC
- | - | TRBJ1-2 | TRBV9 | CASSVGGTGNYGYTF | TGTGCCAGCAGCGTAGGTGGGACGGGGAACTATGGCTACACCTTC
- | TRBD1 | TRBJ2-2 | TRBV29-1 | CSAIAGTGGITGELFF | TGCAGCGCGATCGCCGGGACAGGGGGCATCACCGGGGAGCTGTTTTTT
- | - | TRBJ2-7 | TRBV9 | CASSVGAVPSYEQYF | TGTGCCAGCAGCGTAGGGGCTGTGCCCTCCTACGAGCAGTACTTC
- | - | TRBJ1-2 | TRBV28 | CASSWDYGYTF | TGTGCCAGCAGTTGGGACTATGGCTACACCTTC
- | TRBD1 | TRBJ1-2 | TRBV2 | CASSEVGTGYGYTF | TGTGCCAGCAGTGAAGTTGGGACAGGGTATGGCTACACCTTC
- | - | TRBJ2-2 | TRBV9 | CASSVGGNTGELFF | TGTGCCAGCAGCGTAGGGGGGAACACCGGGGAGCTGTTTTTT
- | - | TRBJ2-7 | TRBV7-6 | CASSLSDWREQYF | TGTGCCAGCAGCTTATCCGACTGGCGGGAGCAGTACTTC
- | TRBD1 | TRBJ1-5 | TRBV2 | CASSEASEDRYGDQPQHF | TGTGCCAGCAGTGAAGCCTCCGAGGACAGGTATGGGGATCAGCCCCAGCATTTT
- | - | TRBJ1-1 | TRBV5-1 | CASTRDGNTEAFF | TGCGCCAGCACCAGGGACGGGAACACTGAAGCTTTCTTT
- | - | TRBJ2-1 | TRBV19 | CASSMAHSSYNEQFF | TGTGCCAGTAGTATGGCCCATAGCTCCTACAATGAGCAGTTCTTC
- | TRBD1 | TRBJ1-3 | TRBV7-9 | CASSLTKGQRSGNTIYF | TGTGCCAGCAGCTTAACAAAGGGACAGCGCTCTGGAAACACCATATATTTT
- | TRBD1 | TRBJ2-1 | TRBV13 | CASSVSTGGKAYNEQFF | TGTGCCAGCAGCGTGTCGACAGGGGGGAAAGCCTACAATGAGCAGTTCTTC
once | - | TRBJ1-4 | TRBV11-2 | CASSLYLGSNEKLFF | TGTGCCAGCAGCTTATATCTGGGTTCTAATGAAAAACTGTTTTTT
- | TRBD1 | TRBJ1-4 | TRBV2 | CASNGQGYEKLFF | TGTGCCAGCAATGGACAGGGCTATGAAAAACTGTTTTTT
- | TRBD1 | TRBJ1-1 | TRBV5-1 | CASSPSGTGRVSTEAFF | TGCGCCAGCAGCCCTTCCGGGACAGGGAGGGTAAGCACTGAAGCTTTCTTT
- | TRBD1 | TRBJ1-3 | TRBV9 | CASSVGGGTRSGNTIYF | TGTGCCAGCAGCGTAGGAGGGGGCACGCGCTCTGGAAACACCATATATTTT
- | TRBD1 | TRBJ2-5 | TRBV7-9 | CASSFGQGATERETQYF | TGTGCCAGCAGCTTCGGACAGGGGGCCACCGAGAGGGAGACCCAGTACTTC
- | - | TRBJ1-6 | TRBV25-1 | CASSELGRGGLNSPLHF | TGTGCCAGCAGTGAATTGGGCAGGGGCGGTCTTAATTCACCCCTCCACTTT
- | TRBD1 | TRBJ1-5 | TRBV19 | CASTTPGGLEVQHF | TGTGCCAGTACCACCCCAGGGGGGCTGGAGGTCCAGCATTTT
few | - | TRBJ1-1 | TRBV4-1 | CASSQPGKALF | TGCGCCAGCAGCCAACCGGGAAAAGCCCTCTTT
- | - | TRBJ2-3 | TRBV28 | CASSSLAPSTDTQYF | TGTGCCAGCAGTTCCCTAGCCCCTAGCACAGATACGCAGTATTTT
- | - | TRBJ2-1 | TRBV29-1 | CSVLGGWNEQFF | TGCAGCGTTTTGGGGGGTTGGAATGAGCAGTTCTTC
- | - | TRBJ2-7 | TRBV11-2 | CASSLVSRPYEQYF | TGTGCCAGCAGCTTAGTGAGCCGCCCCTACGAGCAGTACTTC
- | - | TRBJ1-4 | TRBV5-1 | CASSSLGRPADVEKLFF | TGCGCCAGCAGCTCACTCGGACGGCCGGCAGATGTTGAAAAACTGTTTTTT